This T cell receptor beta chain was sequenced for a study of blood T cell repertoires in COVID-19. The wider study: Material from acute and convalescent COVID-19 was sourced from the United States, Italy and Spain. Nucleic acid was either cDNA or gDNA, and it came from T cells, B-cell-depleted T cells, or PBMCs.

The CDR3 runs 15 residues. Authors' methods: Reference gene primer amplification in the assay estimated nucleated cell counts. Data came from immunoSEQ multiplex PCR; TCRdb stores just in-frame clones and leaves some out. V and J calls and clone size are as listed in that table; D and trimming were resolved from the DNA. The sample records over 10,000 clones, around 74% being singletons. The chain recombines TRBV21-1 with TRBJ2-5; the D call of TRBD2 is as the table states it, not checked on the DNA. TRBV21-1 is shown as a pseudogene. The receptor was isolated from a woman of 80 years or more with acute or convalescent COVID-19. Material: peripheral blood. The CDR3 nucleotides are TGTGCCAGCAGCAAAGGACGGAGACCCCAAGAGACCCAGTACTTC. Its protein product is CASSKGRRPQETQYF.